The entry below gives a single T cell receptor (beta chain) sequence along with its context. Which antigen it targets is not known. No quality values exist for individual bases; no much larger clone is one base distant. The CDR3 regions of human TCRbeta chains were analyzed by immunosequencing. The paper's processing steps were these. TCRs in the repertoires were matched against a reference library of SARS-CoV-2-specific TCRs that had been generated with the MIRA antigen-specificity platform. Breadth was defined as the fraction of unique TCRs that were SARS-CoV-2-associated. Depth was defined as the fraction of total T cells that were SARS-CoV-2-associated. Using the MIRA data, each spike-specific TCR was mapped to the spike region that the TCR reacts to and placed in a CD4 or CD8 class. Log10-transformed breadth and depth values were compared by one-way ANOVA with Sidak's multiple comparisons tests. This is the immuneACCESS table as TCRdb keeps it, with only in-frame sequences that have V and J called. A part of the clones is gone; compared with another copy, unresolved V genes explain less than half, and the rest is unexplained. From that table come the V and J calls and clone size; the DNA was used to work out D and trimming. Here the sample has more than 85,000 clones; approximately 90% occur a single time. Roughly 7% of the sample is held by the ten biggest clonotypes.

The sample's time point, from its label and the paper: baseline before first vaccination. The vaccinee samples were drawn from two UK trials, COV001 and COV002, one of which was a single-blind randomized controlled phase 2/3 trial testing AZD1222 (ChAdOx1 nCoV-19) in healthy adults. Trial participant PBMC samples were collected at day 0 and day 28 after the second dose for TCRbeta chain sequencing. The germline V and J ends show losses of 5 bases and 5 bases respectively, and no gene match explains 9 bases of the junction. The CDR3 contains 15 residues, cysteine and phenylalanine counted. Solely the CDR3 DNA is kept, with 45 bases framed from the first base. Based on the germline V gene (reference sequence), the CDR1 and CDR2 sequences are LNHDA and SQIVND. These data come from a study of T cell responses to AZD1222 COVID-19 vaccine (dated by TCRdb to 2020 to 2023). In the study overall: AZD1222 recipients with second doses at about 4 weeks or about 12 weeks were pooled, because spike-specific TCR depth and breadth did not differ between schedules. TCR sequencing was performed for 230 to 250 trial participants, of whom roughly 200 were given two doses of AZD1222 and around 26 were given two doses of MenACWY control vaccine. Enrollment into the trials was organized by age into subgroups of 18-55, 56-69 and 70-plus years, and those subgroups contained roughly 150, 30 and 60 TCR-sequenced participants, respectively. General conclusions and limits of the study: Spike-specific TCR breadth and depth rose significantly after two AZD1222 doses compared with day 0 and with MenACWY recipients. In the small 56-69-year group, the increase in depth fell short of significance, most likely because of low power. Because no samples from the day 14 peak response were available, repertoires could be characterized only after the peak T cell response. Conclusions about previously exposed vaccinees were limited because only six AZD1222 recipients were SARS-CoV-2 seropositive at baseline. Most participants were white British and females outnumbered males, and the authors suggested that clonal diversity may have been underestimated. The vaccine-associated CD4 TCRs covered the entire spike protein, and the dominant responses fell in regions 160-218 and 743-854. Reportedly, almost half of the unique spike-specific TCRs recognized epitopes lying outside the regions that are mutated in the B.1.351 and B.1.1.7 variants.

This sequence originates from an adult in good health. The receptor chain draws on TRBV19 and TRBJ2-5; 9 bases in between match TRBD1. This sample comprised peripheral blood, obtained on day 0 of AZD1222 vaccination. Read as DNA, the sequence is TGTGCCAGTAGTGGGAAAACAGGGGGCAGGGAGACCCAGTACTTC. Its protein reads: CASSGKTGGRETQYF.